The 20 T cell receptor beta chains given below trace back to one sample, sequenced in a study of T cell responses to AZD1222 COVID-19 vaccine. Produced via immunoSEQ multiplex PCR; TCRdb's table is partial and in-frame only. This table holds some 150,000 clones, approximately 78% found once. Source: peripheral blood, taken on day 0 of MenACWY control vaccination. Receptors originate from an adult in good health.

The chain is built from TRBV19 and TRBJ2-3, with D perhaps matching TRBD1 (6 bases). This CDR3 contains 16 residues. V was cut by 4 bases and J by 2 bases, with 16 bases left in between. The V gene's germline CDR1 is LNHDA and CDR2 SQIVND (reference sequence). The CDR3, as DNA: TGTGCCAGTAGTAAGGCGGCAGGGGTCCTCACAGATACGCAGTATTTT. This sequence encodes CASSKAAGVLTDTQYF. Looking up the rest from reference TRBV19 and TRBJ2-3 gives the full variable domain: DGGITQSPKYLFRKEGQNVTLSCEQNLNHDAMYWYRQDPGQGLRLIYYSQIVNDFQKGDIAEGYSVSREKKESFPLTVTSAQKNPTAFYLCASSKAAGVLTDTQYFGPGTRLTVL.

V gene TRBV18 combines with J gene TRBJ2-1, with 11 bases identical to TRBD2. Germline CDR1 KGHSH, CDR2 LQKENI. The CDR3 totals 15 residues. V was clipped by 5 bases and J by 4 bases; unmatched bases: 4. CDR3 in amino acids: CASSTTSGVYNEQFF. CDR3 sequence (DNA): TGTGCCAGCTCAACGACTAGCGGGGTTTACAATGAGCAGTTCTTC.

The genes are TRBV6-5 and TRBJ1-1; tentatively, D is TRBD1 (5 bases). With 4 bases removed from V and 0 bases from J, the gap between germline ends came to 12 bases. Germline V gives CDR1 MNHEY, CDR2 SVGAGI. The CDR3 length is 15 residues. The CDR3 nucleotides read TGTGCCAGCAGTTCAGCCGGGACGGTGAACACTGAAGCTTTCTTT. Its protein product is CASSSAGTVNTEAFF.

The rearrangement joins TRBV7-2 to TRBJ2-2; the D gene is possibly TRBD1 (5 bases). V shed 1 base and J shed 5 bases, with 14 bases lying between them. Germline V lookup: CDR1 SGHTA, CDR2 FQGNSA. The CDR3 is 16 amino acids. The CDR3 sequence is CASSLVWQGGTGELFF. The CDR3 nucleotides are TGTGCCAGCAGCTTAGTGTGGCAGGGTGGGACCGGGGAGCTGTTTTTT.

The J gene is TRBJ2-3, the V gene TRBV27, with TRBD1 as a possible D gene (6 bases). The CDR3 is 13 amino acids. V shed 4 bases and J shed 8 bases, with 13 bases lying between them. Germline lookup yields CDR1 MNHEY and CDR2 SMNVEV (reference sequence). CDR3: CASSSHTGTTQYF. The CDR3 DNA is TGTGCCAGCAGTTCGCATACAGGGACTACGCAGTATTTT.

The chain uses TRBV5-6 and TRBJ1-3; 10 nucleotides match TRBD1. The length of the CDR3 is 16 residues. V lost 0 bases and J lost 9; bases outside the gene matches: 9. CDR1 and CDR2 (germline): SGHDT, YYEEEE. This CDR3 is CASSLGPGQGIGTIYF. CDR3 DNA sequence: TGTGCCAGCAGCTTGGGCCCGGGACAGGGGATCGGCACCATATATTTT.

The CDR3 reads CATKTDGYTF. DNA of the CDR3: TGTGCCACGAAAACAGATGGCTACACCTTC. The chain has TRBV19 and TRBJ1-2, with D uncertain. V was pared by 10 bases and J by 6 bases, with 9 bases between. Germline CDR1 reads LNHDA; CDR2 reads SQIVND (reference sequence). This CDR3 is 10 amino acids long.

This sequence joins TRBV19 and TRBJ2-2; the match to TRBD2 covers 7 bases. CDR1 is LNHDA, CDR2 SQIVND, per germline (reference sequence). CDR3 length: 16 residues. Trimming removed 2 bases from V and 1 base from J; junction bases left unmatched: 4. DNA of the CDR3: TGTGCCAGTAGTATACGAAGCGGGGTGAACACCGGGGAGCTGTTTTTT. It translates to CASSIRSGVNTGELFF.

V usage is TRBV24-1 and J usage is TRBJ1-5; D unresolved. V was shortened by 5 bases and J by 9 bases, with 13 bases between the two germline ends. The CDR3 is 13 amino acids. Germline assignment: CDR1 KGHDR and CDR2 SFDVKD. The chain's CDR3 is CATSVAFQWPQHF. For the CDR3, the DNA is TGTGCCACCAGTGTGGCGTTCCAATGGCCCCAGCATTTT.

The genes are TRBV9 and TRBJ1-5; D ambiguous. Looked up from germline, CDR1 is SGDLS and CDR2 is YYNGEE. The CDR3 extends over 13 amino acids. V was cut by 4 bases and J by 4 bases, with 9 bases left in between. The CDR3 sequence: CASSRFGNQPQHF. The DNA for the CDR3 is TGTGCCAGCAGCAGATTCGGGAATCAGCCCCAGCATTTT. Full variable domain (remainder filled in from reference TRBV9 and TRBJ1-5): DSGVTQTPKHLITATGQRVTLRCSPRSGDLSVYWYQQSLDQGLQFLIQYYNGEERAKGNILERFSAQQFPDLHSELNLSSLELGDSALYFCASSRFGNQPQHFGDGTRLSIL.

This chain uses TRBV11-2 with TRBJ1-4; perhaps TRBD1 as D (5 bases). This CDR3 contains 12 residues. CDR1 and CDR2 from the germline V gene are SGHAT and FQNNGV. V gave up 10 bases and J gave up 3 bases, with 9 bases separating them. This chain's CDR3 is CATRGSNEKLFF. In DNA, the CDR3 is TGTGCCACCCGGGGGTCTAATGAAAAACTGTTTTTT.

The chain has TRBV7-6 and TRBJ2-1; D may be TRBD2 (5 bases). V gave up 6 bases and J gave up 0 bases, with 12 bases separating them. The CDR3 runs 15 residues. CDR1 is SGHVS and CDR2 is FNYEAQ in the germline V gene. CDR3 bases: TGTGCCAGCAGTAGGACTTCCAGCTCCTACAATGAGCAGTTCTTC. The encoded protein is CASSRTSSSYNEQFF.

With regard to this clone: The sample has other DNA sequences that encode this CDR3 too. The chain recombines TRBV11-2 with TRBJ2-3; D not certain. The V gene's germline CDR1 is SGHAT and CDR2 FQNNGV. CDR3 size: 12 residues. Between the trimmed V and J ends, which lost 4 bases and 3 bases, there was a span of 5 bases. The chain's CDR3 is CASSSSTDTQYF. The CDR3 nucleotides read TGTGCCAGCAGCTCCTCAACAGATACGCAGTATTTT.

The CDR3 bases are TGTGCCAGCAGTGAATCTCGTAGAGTCTCCGGGGCCAACGTCCTGACTTTC. Encoded protein: CASSESRRVSGANVLTF. The genes are TRBV2 and TRBJ2-6; D unclear. Germline loops: CDR1 SNHLY, CDR2 FYNNEI. Deletions cut 2 bases from V and 4 bases from J, with 15 bases between. CDR3 length: 17 residues.

The chain recombines TRBV11-2 with TRBJ2-3; the match to TRBD2 covers 7 bases. The junction had 8 bases not matched to a gene; V was cut back by 0 bases and J by 2 bases. From germline, CDR1 is SGHAT and CDR2 FQNNGV. The CDR3 runs 17 residues. CDR3 DNA: TGTGCCAGCAGCTTAGACTGGAGCGGGGTTAACACAGATACGCAGTATTTT. Protein product: CASSLDWSGVNTDTQYF.

This clone has a single count. V is TRBV6-6 and J is TRBJ2-1; D is possibly TRBD2 (6 bases). The V and J ends lost 0 bases and 7 bases respectively, with 16 bases between them. Germline lookup yields CDR1 MNHNY and CDR2 SVGAGI (reference sequence). This CDR3 comprises 16 residues. The CDR3 DNA sequence: TGTGCCAGCAGTTACTCGACCGGGGCGGGGAGAAATGAGCAGTTCTTC. Encoded protein: CASSYSTGAGRNEQFF.

The genes are TRBV7-8 and TRBJ1-6; 7 nucleotides align to TRBD1. CDR1 is SGHVS, CDR2 FQNEAQ, per germline. V trimming: 0 bases; J trimming: 3 bases; junction bases outside the gene matches: 2. The CDR3 covers 16 residues. CDR3 in DNA: TGTGCCAGCAGCTTAGCGCCAGGGGGCTATAATTCACCCCTCCACTTT. Protein: CASSLAPGGYNSPLHF.

V and J are TRBV5-6 and TRBJ1-5; the match to TRBD1 covers 9 bases. The germline gives CDR1 SGHDT, CDR2 YYEEEE. Trimming took 0 bases from V and 7 from J; bases not matched to a gene: 8. The CDR3 contains 16 residues. CDR3 nucleotides: TGTGCCAGCAGCTTGGGAGCGGGACAGGGCGGCCAGCCCCAGCATTTT. This codes for CASSLGAGQGGQPQHF. Drawing the rest from reference TRBV5-6 and TRBJ1-5, the complete variable domain is DAGVTQSPTHLIKTRGQQVTLRCSPKSGHDTVSWYQQALGQGPQFIFQYYEEEERQRGNFPDRFSGHQFPNYSSELNVNALLLGDSALYLCASSLGAGQGGQPQHFGDGTRLSIL.

The chain recombines TRBV3-1 (or the pseudogene TRBV3-2) with TRBJ1-3; D possibly corresponds to TRBD1 (5 bases). The CDR3 spans 15 residues. Germline V CDR1 and CDR2: LGHDT, YNNKEL (reference sequence). Trimming left V 4 bases short and J 2 bases short, with 12 bases between. CDR3 region: CASSRPARAGNTIYF. The CDR3 bases are TGTGCCAGCAGCCGCCCGGCCAGGGCTGGAAACACCATATATTTT.

This clone has a handful of counts. V is TRBV7-9 and J is TRBJ2-1; 7 nucleotides agree with TRBD1. The length of the CDR3 is 15 residues. Per germline, CDR1 SEHNR and CDR2 FQNEAQ (reference sequence). The V segment lost 5 bases and the J segment 4 bases; nucleotides outside the gene matches: 8. The CDR3 spells CASSPIGQAYNEQFF. CDR3 DNA sequence: TGTGCCAGCAGCCCCATTGGACAGGCTTACAATGAGCAGTTCTTC.